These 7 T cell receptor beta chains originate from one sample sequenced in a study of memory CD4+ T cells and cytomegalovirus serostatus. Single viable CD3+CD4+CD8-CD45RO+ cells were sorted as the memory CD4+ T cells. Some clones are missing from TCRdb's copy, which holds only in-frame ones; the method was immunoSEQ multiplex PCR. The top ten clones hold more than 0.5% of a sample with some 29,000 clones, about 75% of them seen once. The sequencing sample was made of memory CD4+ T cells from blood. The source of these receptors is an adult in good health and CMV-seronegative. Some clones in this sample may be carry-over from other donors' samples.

The CDR3 sequence: CSASEGANTEAFF. For the CDR3, the DNA is TGCAGCGCGTCGGAGGGGGCGAACACTGAAGCTTTCTTT. The rearrangement uses TRBV29-1 and TRBJ1-1; 7 nucleotides align to TRBD1. The CDR3 is 13 amino acids. Germline-derived CDR1 and CDR2 are SQVTM and ANQGSEA. Trimming took 7 bases from V and 1 from J; bases not matched to a gene: 6.

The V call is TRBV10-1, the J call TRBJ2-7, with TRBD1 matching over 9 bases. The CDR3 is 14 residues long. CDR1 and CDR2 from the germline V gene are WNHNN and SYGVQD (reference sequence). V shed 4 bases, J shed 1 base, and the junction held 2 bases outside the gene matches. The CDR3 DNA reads TGCGCCAGCAGTGGGGGACAGGGATCCTACGAGCAGTACTTC. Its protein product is CASSGGQGSYEQYF.

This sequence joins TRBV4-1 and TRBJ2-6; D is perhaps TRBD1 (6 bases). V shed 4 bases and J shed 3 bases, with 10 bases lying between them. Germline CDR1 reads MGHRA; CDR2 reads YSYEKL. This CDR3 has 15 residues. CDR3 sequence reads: CASSRGTIGANVLTF. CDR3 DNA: TGCGCCAGCAGCCGAGGGACAATTGGGGCCAACGTCCTGACTTTC.

The CDR3 sequence: CASSPGLRETQYF. CDR3 nucleotide sequence: TGTGCCAGCAGCCCGGGACTCCGGGAGACCCAGTACTTC. The chain recombines TRBV7-2 with TRBJ2-5, with D possibly matching TRBD2 (6 bases). In germline, CDR1 is SGHTA, CDR2 FQGNSA. This CDR3 has 13 residues. V lost 5 bases and J lost 5, with 12 bases in between.

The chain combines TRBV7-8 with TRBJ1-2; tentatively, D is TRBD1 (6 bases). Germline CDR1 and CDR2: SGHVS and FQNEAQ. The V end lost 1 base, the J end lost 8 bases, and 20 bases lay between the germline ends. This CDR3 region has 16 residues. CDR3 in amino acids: CASSLVRGGSWYGYTF. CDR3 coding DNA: TGTGCCAGCAGCTTAGTTAGGGGGGGCAGCTGGTACGGCTACACCTTC.

CDR3 sequence: CASSPSGPQLSGNTIYF. In nucleotides, the CDR3 is TGTGCCAGCTCACCCTCAGGGCCCCAACTCTCTGGAAACACCATATATTTT. The chain joins TRBV18 to TRBJ1-3; a weak D match, TRBD1 (5 bases). In germline, CDR1 is KGHSH, CDR2 LQKENI. The CDR3 is made up of 17 amino acids. V was shortened by 3 bases and J by 0 bases, with 15 bases between the two germline ends.

CDR3 in DNA: TGTGCCACCAGCAGAGATATGACAGCCGCAACTAATGAAAAACTGTTTTTT. This gives the protein CATSRDMTAATNEKLFF. This sequence joins TRBV15 and TRBJ1-4; perhaps TRBD1 as D (5 bases). Trimming stripped 0 bases from V and 0 bases from J, with 11 bases between. The CDR3 spans 17 residues. Germline V CDR1 and CDR2: LNHNV, YYDKDF (reference sequence). Full variable domain (missing parts from reference TRBV15 and TRBJ1-4): DAMVIQNPRYQVTQFGKPVTLSCSQTLNHNVMYWYQQKSSQAPKLLFHYYDKDFNNEADTPDNFQSRRPNTSFCFLDIRSPGLGDTAMYLCATSRDMTAATNEKLFFGSGTQLSVL.